Detailed here is one TCR beta chain. These data originate in a study of blood T cell repertoires in COVID-19. Whole-study context: PBMCs, B-cell-depleted T cells, or T cells were the source of the cDNA or gDNA that made up the material.

Under the authors' procedure: Estimates of nucleated cell counts were drawn from the amplification of reference gene primers. Produced via immunoSEQ multiplex PCR; TCRdb's table is partial and in-frame only. For V, J and clone size, that table is used; D and trimming come from the DNA. The table lists more than 85,000 clones, around 90% of them singletons. Looked up from germline, CDR1 is LNHDA and CDR2 is SQIVND (reference sequence). J lost 7 bases, V lost 5 bases, and 6 bases had no gene match. The CDR3 contains 14 residues. The receptor comes from a man between 18 and 35 years old with acute or convalescent COVID-19. Sequenced input: peripheral blood. The chain employs TRBV19 and TRBJ1-5; 9 bases match TRBD1. The CDR3 reads CASSPGQGKQPQHF. The CDR3 DNA reads as TGTGCCAGTAGTCCGGGACAGGGAAAACAGCCCCAGCATTTT.